These 28 T cell receptor beta chains originate from one sample sequenced in a study of CD4 T cells in relation to SARS-CoV-2 and coronaviruses. The antigens of these receptors remain unknown. The unexposed donors gave CD4+ T cells in about 2010-2019, prior to COVID-19. CD4+ T cells were isolated from the cells after more than nine days of culture. The method was immunoSEQ multiplex PCR; TCRdb's version includes in-frame clones alone and lacks a portion of them. Of some 21,000 clones listed, 76% were seen once; the top ten hold around a sixth. Input material: CD4+ T cells from PBMCs, cultured in vitro. These receptors were collected from a human donor in good health.

This sequence joins TRBV7-8 and TRBJ1-1; 8 bases line up with TRBD1. Trimming at V came to 3 bases and at J to 1 base, leaving 4 bases not matched to a gene. The CDR3 has 15 residues. CDR1 is SGHVS, CDR2 FQNEAQ, per germline. The CDR3 region has the DNA TGTGCCAGCAGCTTTGGCCAGGGGGCGAACACTGAAGCTTTCTTT. It codes for CASSFGQGANTEAFF.

This CDR3 is CASSEWGQGRNEQYF. DNA for the CDR3: TGTGCCAGCAGTGAATGGGGACAGGGTAGAAACGAGCAGTACTTC. J is TRBJ2-7 and V is TRBV25-1, with 9 bases aligning to TRBD1. Germline loops: CDR1 MGHDK, CDR2 SYGVNS. After removal of 1 base from V and 5 bases from J, the junction contained 6 bases not matched to a gene. The CDR3 spans 15 residues.

The chain has TRBV28 and TRBJ2-1, with 9 bases identical to TRBD2. The CDR3 runs to 14 residues. J lost 6 bases, V lost 8 bases, and 8 bases had no gene match. Looked up from germline, CDR1 is MDHEN and CDR2 is SYDVKM. The CDR3 loop reads CASAKGGRANEQFF. Written as DNA, the CDR3 is TGTGCCAGCGCAAAGGGCGGGAGGGCCAATGAGCAGTTCTTC.

The chain uses TRBV2 and TRBJ2-7; TRBD2 matches at 10 bases. With V trimmed by 6 bases and J by 12 bases, 8 bases remained unmatched. There are 12 residues in the CDR3. Germline lookup yields CDR1 SNHLY and CDR2 FYNNEI. CDR3 DNA sequence: TGTGCCAGCAGGGAGCGGGAGGGCCTTCGGTACTTC. Translated: CASREREGLRYF.

The chain combines TRBV5-1 with TRBJ1-1, with TRBD1 as a possible D gene (6 bases). The V and J ends lost 4 bases and 4 bases respectively, with 11 bases between them. This CDR3 region has 13 residues. Germline lookup yields CDR1 SGHRS and CDR2 YFSETQ. CDR3 nucleotides: TGCGCCAGCAGCCCCAACAGGGCCACTGAAGCTTTCTTT. Its protein is CASSPNRATEAFF.

The chain carries TRBV7-9 and TRBJ1-3; 9 bases are shared with TRBD1. V shed 3 bases, J shed 0 bases, and the junction held 6 bases outside the gene matches. CDR1 and CDR2 (germline): SEHNR, FQNEAQ (reference sequence). The CDR3 is 17 residues long. CDR3 sequence: CASSLGQGVISGNTIYF. The CDR3 bases are TGTGCCAGCAGCTTGGGACAGGGCGTGATCTCTGGAAACACCATATATTTT.

The V and J genes are TRBV4-2 and TRBJ2-1, with 10 nucleotides matching TRBD2. Germline V lookup: CDR1 LGHNA, CDR2 YNFKEQ. This CDR3 is 19 amino acids long. The J segment lost 9 bases and the V segment lost 0 bases, leaving 17 bases of the junction unmatched. The CDR3: CASSQEGRAGGSVVGEQFF. The CDR3 DNA sequence: TGTGCCAGCAGCCAAGAGGGGAGAGCGGGAGGGTCCGTCGTTGGTGAGCAGTTCTTC.

The chain employs TRBV12-5 and TRBJ1-1; 7 nucleotides match TRBD1. Losses at the gene ends were 3 bases for V and 3 bases for J; bases not matched to a gene: 10. CDR3 length: 16 residues. Germline values: CDR1 LGHNT, CDR2 FRNRAP. The CDR3 sequence is CASGLKVDRVDTEAFF. The CDR3 DNA is TGTGCTAGTGGTTTAAAGGTTGACAGGGTAGACACTGAAGCTTTCTTT.

The chain has TRBV5-4 and TRBJ2-1, with 10 bases fitting TRBD2. The CDR3 consists of 16 residues. The germline CDR1 and CDR2 sequences are SGHNT and YYREEE (reference sequence). The trim removed 4 bases at V and 5 bases at J, leaving 9 bases unmatched. The CDR3 DNA reads TGTGCCAGCAGCCCACCTCCGGGACTAGCGAACAATGAGCAGTTCTTC. Translation: CASSPPPGLANNEQFF.

The chain is built from TRBV28 and TRBJ1-1; D is possibly TRBD1 (6 bases). Germline-derived CDR1 and CDR2 are MDHEN and SYDVKM. The CDR3 loop spans 15 amino acids. The V gene lost 7 bases and the J gene lost 5 bases, with 20 bases spanning the gap. CDR3 sequence reads: CASTLGGAPGTEAFF. The DNA of the CDR3 is TGTGCCAGCACCCTCGGGGGGGCCCCAGGGACTGAAGCTTTCTTT.

CDR3 bases: TGCGCCAGCAGCCAAGAAGGGGACACAGATACGCAGTATTTT. This sequence encodes CASSQEGDTDTQYF. This chain joins TRBV4-1 and TRBJ2-3; possible D gene TRBD1, 5 bases. This CDR3 has 14 residues. The V gene's germline CDR1 is MGHRA and CDR2 YSYEKL. Trimming cost V 0 bases and J 2 bases, with 6 bases left between them.

The CDR3 loop reads CASSPRDSSGNTIYF. CDR3 DNA: TGCGCCAGCAGCCCCCGGGACAGCTCTGGAAACACCATATATTTT. The chain joins TRBV5-1 to TRBJ1-3; the match to TRBD1 covers 7 bases. Germline V gene lookup returns CDR1 SGHRS and CDR2 YFSETQ. V gave up 4 bases and J gave up 0 bases; unmatched junction bases: 4. CDR3 length equals 15 residues.

The genes are TRBV7-3 and TRBJ2-7; D not certain. Trimming stripped 4 bases from V and 4 bases from J, with 8 bases between. The CDR3 is 12 residues long. CDR1 is SGHTA and CDR2 is FQGTGA in the germline V gene. CDR3 protein: CASSSDGYEQYF. DNA for the CDR3: TGTGCCAGCAGCTCCGACGGGTACGAGCAGTACTTC.

DNA for the CDR3: TGTGCCAGCTCCCCGCCGGGGGTCTCCTACAATGAGCAGTTCTTC. This codes for CASSPPGVSYNEQFF. This rearrangement joins TRBV28 to TRBJ2-1, with D tentatively TRBD2 (6 bases). V was clipped by 8 bases and J by 0 bases, with 14 bases between them. The germline V gene encodes CDR1 MDHEN and CDR2 SYDVKM. The CDR3 length is 15 residues. Looking up the rest from reference TRBV28 and TRBJ2-1 gives the full variable domain: DVKVTQSSRYLVKRTGEKVFLECVQDMDHENMFWYRQDPGLGLRLIYFSYDVKMKEKGDIPEGYSVSREKKERFSLILESASTNQTSMYLCASSPPGVSYNEQFFGPGTRLTVL.

This chain joins TRBV9 and TRBJ1-5; D is possibly TRBD1 (5 bases). The CDR3 runs 14 residues. Deletions cut 0 bases from V and 4 bases from J, with 8 bases between. The germline CDR1 and CDR2 sequences are SGDLS and YYNGEE. The CDR3 here is CASSVDDRNQPQHF. In DNA, the CDR3 is TGTGCCAGCAGCGTAGACGACAGAAATCAGCCCCAGCATTTT.

The chain couples TRBV10-3 to TRBJ1-1; 10 bases are a match to TRBD1. V lost 6 bases to trimming and J lost 1 base; unmatched junction nucleotides: 11. Germline V lookup: CDR1 ENHRY, CDR2 SYGVKD. This CDR3 has 17 residues. Here the CDR3 reads CAIRDGQGVGKNTEAFF. The CDR3 bases are TGTGCCATCAGAGATGGACAGGGGGTAGGGAAGAACACTGAAGCTTTCTTT.

V and J are TRBV19 and TRBJ2-1; TRBD2 matches 10 bases. The germline V gene encodes CDR1 LNHDA and CDR2 SQIVND (reference sequence). CDR3 length: 15 amino acids. V lost 6 bases, J lost 2 bases, and 4 bases stayed unmatched. The CDR3 coding sequence is TGTGCCAGTAGCCAGACTAGCGGGCCCTACAATGAGCAGTTCTTC. This codes for CASSQTSGPYNEQFF.

The genes are TRBV5-8 and TRBJ2-1; 14 positions agree with TRBD2. The CDR3 loop spans 20 amino acids. The germline V gene encodes CDR1 SGHTS and CDR2 YDEGEE. The ends lost 3 bases at V and 8 bases at J; junction bases unmatched: 19. CDR3 sequence: CASSSYRTSGRRTSRDEQFF. For the CDR3, the DNA is TGTGCCAGCAGCTCTTACCGGACTAGCGGGAGGCGAACCAGTCGCGATGAGCAGTTCTTC.

J is TRBJ1-1 and V is TRBV28; D is unresolved. The CDR3 is 14 residues long. CDR1 and CDR2 from the germline V gene are MDHEN and SYDVKM. V was shortened by 5 bases and J by 4 bases, with 14 bases between the two germline ends. The CDR3 sequence: CASSTSGVLTEAFF. CDR3 sequence (DNA): TGTGCCAGCAGTACCTCCGGGGTTCTCACTGAAGCTTTCTTT.

The chain uses TRBV10-3 and TRBJ1-4; D gene uncertain. Looked up from germline, CDR1 is ENHRY and CDR2 is SYGVKD. This CDR3 comprises 15 residues. V lost 10 bases to trimming and J lost 0 bases, with 15 bases between them. The CDR3 DNA follows: TGTGCCACAAGAAGGACGGATGCAACTAATGAAAAACTGTTTTTT. This encodes CATRRTDATNEKLFF.

J is TRBJ1-4 and V is TRBV6-2 or TRBV6-3, with D unresolved. The germline CDR1 and CDR2 sequences are MNHEY and SVGEGT. Deletions cut 4 bases from V and 3 bases from J, with 12 bases between. The CDR3 covers 15 residues. CDR3 in amino acids: CASSSTRVPNEKLFF. The CDR3 DNA reads as TGTGCCAGCAGTTCCACCCGAGTACCTAATGAAAAACTGTTTTTT.

This clone was counted only a few times. The V gene is TRBV7-7, the J gene TRBJ2-1; 7 bases match TRBD2. The germline V gene has CDR1 SSHAT and CDR2 FNYEAQ (reference sequence). The CDR3 sequence is 15 residues long. V was clipped by 5 bases and J by 5 bases; unmatched bases: 9. As DNA, the CDR3 is TGTGCCAGCAGCACAGGACTAGTACCGGACAATGAGCAGTTCTTC. This translates into CASSTGLVPDNEQFF.

There are a few counts of this clone. The J gene is TRBJ2-7, the V gene TRBV6-5, with 11 bases that match TRBD1. After removal of 6 bases from V and 3 bases from J, the junction contained 7 bases not matched to a gene. CDR3 length equals 15 residues. Germline-derived CDR1 and CDR2 are MNHEY and SVGAGI. CDR3: CASRKTGQGVYEQYF. For the CDR3, the DNA is TGTGCCAGCAGAAAAACGGGACAGGGGGTCTACGAGCAGTACTTC.

This clone has a handful of counts. This rearrangement joins TRBV6-2 or TRBV6-3 to TRBJ2-1; 8 bases match TRBD2. J gave up 4 bases and V 6 bases, and 5 bases lay outside the gene matches. The germline gives CDR1 MNHEY, CDR2 SVGEGT. The CDR3 covers 14 residues. The CDR3 spells CASSPGLEYNEQFF. In DNA form, the CDR3 reads TGTGCCAGCAGCCCGGGACTAGAATACAATGAGCAGTTCTTC.

The genes are TRBV2 and TRBJ1-5; 9 bases fit TRBD1. Germline CDR1 SNHLY, CDR2 FYNNEI. Germline trimming cut 6 bases from V and 2 bases from J; bases unmatched to any gene: 5. The CDR3 is 15 residues long. The CDR3 loop is CASSFDRGGNQPQHF. In nucleotides, the CDR3 is TGTGCCAGCAGCTTTGACAGGGGGGGCAATCAGCCCCAGCATTTT. Combining the CDR3 with reference TRBV2 and TRBJ1-5 gives the whole variable domain EPEVTQTPSHQVTQMGQEVILRCVPISNHLYFYWYRQILGQKVEFLVSFYNNEISEKSEIFDDQFSVERPDGSNFTLKIRSTKLEDSAMYFCASSFDRGGNQPQHFGDGTRLSIL.

This chain connects TRBV5-1 to TRBJ2-3; possibly TRBD2 for D (5 bases). Per the germline V gene, CDR1 is SGHRS and CDR2 is YFSETQ. The CDR3 spans 14 residues. V lost 0 bases and J 4 bases, leaving 9 bases between the germline ends. For the CDR3, the DNA is TGCGCCAGCAGCTTGGCCGGGATCGCAGATACGCAGTATTTT. Its protein product is CASSLAGIADTQYF.

The rearrangement joins TRBV5-5 to TRBJ1-2; the D gene is possibly TRBD1 (6 bases). This CDR3 has 14 amino acids. Trimming left V 4 bases short and J 5 bases short, with 15 bases between. Looked up from germline, CDR1 is SGHKS and CDR2 is YYEKEE (reference sequence). CDR3 DNA: TGTGCCAGCAGCCCCCTCGGGACACAGTATGGCTACACCTTC. It codes for CASSPLGTQYGYTF.

The V call is TRBV6-6, the J call TRBJ2-3; TRBD2 matches at 7 bases. The CDR3 extends over 15 amino acids. The germline gives CDR1 MNHNY, CDR2 SVGAGI (reference sequence). V was pared by 5 bases and J by 2 bases, with 7 bases of the junction left unmatched. CDR3 residues: CASSPQLADTDTQYF. CDR3 DNA sequence: TGTGCCAGCAGTCCCCAGCTAGCGGACACAGATACGCAGTATTTT.